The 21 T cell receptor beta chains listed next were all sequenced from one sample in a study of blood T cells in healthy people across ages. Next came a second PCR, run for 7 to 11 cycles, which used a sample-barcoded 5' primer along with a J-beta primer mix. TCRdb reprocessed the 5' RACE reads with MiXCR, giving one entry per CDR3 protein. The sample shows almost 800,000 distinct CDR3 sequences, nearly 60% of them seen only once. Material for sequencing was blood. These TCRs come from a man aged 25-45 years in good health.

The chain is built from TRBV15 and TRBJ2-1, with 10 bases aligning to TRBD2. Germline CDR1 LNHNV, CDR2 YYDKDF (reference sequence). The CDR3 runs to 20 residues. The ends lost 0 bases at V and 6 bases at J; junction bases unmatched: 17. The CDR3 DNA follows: TGTGCCACCAGCAGAGAAAGATTACCACTGAATAGCGGGGGGACCAATGAGCAGTTCTTC. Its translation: CATSRERLPLNSGGTNEQFF.

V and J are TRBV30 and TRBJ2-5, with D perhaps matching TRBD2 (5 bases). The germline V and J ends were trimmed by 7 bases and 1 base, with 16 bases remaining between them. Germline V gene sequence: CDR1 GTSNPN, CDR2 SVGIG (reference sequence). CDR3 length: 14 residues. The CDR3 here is CAYIGGSAQETQYF. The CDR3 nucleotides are TGTGCCTACATAGGAGGATCGGCCCAAGAGACCCAGTACTTC.

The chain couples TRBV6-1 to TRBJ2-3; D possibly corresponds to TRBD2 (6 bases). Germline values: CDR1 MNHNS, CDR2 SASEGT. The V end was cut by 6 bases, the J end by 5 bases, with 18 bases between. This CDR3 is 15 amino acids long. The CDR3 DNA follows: TGTGCCAGCAGGGGACTTCCCGAGATGGGAGATACGCAGTATTTT. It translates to CASRGLPEMGDTQYF.

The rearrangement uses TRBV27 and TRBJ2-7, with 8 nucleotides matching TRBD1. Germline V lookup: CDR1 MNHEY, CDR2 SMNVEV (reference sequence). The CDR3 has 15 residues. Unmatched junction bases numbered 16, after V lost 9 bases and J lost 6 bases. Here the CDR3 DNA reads TGTGCCAGGCGCACAGGGGGGATAGTAGGTGTCGAGCAGTACTTC. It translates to CARRTGGIVGVEQYF.

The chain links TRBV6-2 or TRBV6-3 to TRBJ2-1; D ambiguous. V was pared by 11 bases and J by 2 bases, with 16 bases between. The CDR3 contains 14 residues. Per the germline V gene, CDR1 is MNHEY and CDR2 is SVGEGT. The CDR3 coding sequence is TGTGCCGCTAGGACGTACCGCACCTACAATGAGCAGTTCTTC. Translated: CAARTYRTYNEQFF.

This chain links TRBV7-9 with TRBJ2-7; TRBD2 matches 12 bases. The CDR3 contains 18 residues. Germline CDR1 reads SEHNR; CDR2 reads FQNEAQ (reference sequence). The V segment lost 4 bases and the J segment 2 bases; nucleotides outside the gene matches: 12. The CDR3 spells CASSSTDRTSGNTYEQYF. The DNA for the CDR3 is TGTGCCAGCAGCTCCACCGACCGGACTAGCGGGAACACCTACGAGCAGTACTTC.

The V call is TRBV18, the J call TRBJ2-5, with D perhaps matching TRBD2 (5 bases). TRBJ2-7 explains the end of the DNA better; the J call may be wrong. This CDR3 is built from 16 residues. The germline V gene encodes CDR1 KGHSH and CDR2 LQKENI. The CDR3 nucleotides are TGTGCCAGCTCACCTTTGGAGACGGGAATGTCCTACGAGCAGTACTTC. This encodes CASSPLETGMSYEQYF.

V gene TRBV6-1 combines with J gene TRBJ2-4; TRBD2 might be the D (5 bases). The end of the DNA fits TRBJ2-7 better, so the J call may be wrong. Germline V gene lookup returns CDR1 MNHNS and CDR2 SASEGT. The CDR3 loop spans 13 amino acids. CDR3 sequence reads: CASSNVEGYEQYF. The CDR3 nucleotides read TGTGCCAGCAGCAACGTCGAGGGATACGAGCAGTACTTC.

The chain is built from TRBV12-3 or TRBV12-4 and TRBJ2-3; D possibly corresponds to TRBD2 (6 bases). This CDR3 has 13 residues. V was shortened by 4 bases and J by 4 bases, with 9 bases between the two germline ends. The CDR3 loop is CASSWRVADTQYF. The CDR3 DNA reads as TGTGCCAGCAGTTGGAGGGTCGCAGATACGCAGTATTTT.

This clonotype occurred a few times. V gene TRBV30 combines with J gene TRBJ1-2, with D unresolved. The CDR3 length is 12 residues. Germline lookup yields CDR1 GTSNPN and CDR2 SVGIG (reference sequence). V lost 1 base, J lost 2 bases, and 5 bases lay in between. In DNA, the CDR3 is TGTGCCTGGAGTGCAGTCAACTATGGCTACACCTTC. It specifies CAWSAVNYGYTF.

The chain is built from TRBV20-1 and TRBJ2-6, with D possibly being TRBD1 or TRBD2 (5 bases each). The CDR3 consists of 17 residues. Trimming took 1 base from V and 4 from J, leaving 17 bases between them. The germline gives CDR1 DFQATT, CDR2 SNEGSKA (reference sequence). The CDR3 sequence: CSARALRGAWGANVLTF. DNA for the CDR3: TGCAGTGCTAGAGCCTTGAGGGGAGCCTGGGGGGCCAACGTCCTGACTTTC.

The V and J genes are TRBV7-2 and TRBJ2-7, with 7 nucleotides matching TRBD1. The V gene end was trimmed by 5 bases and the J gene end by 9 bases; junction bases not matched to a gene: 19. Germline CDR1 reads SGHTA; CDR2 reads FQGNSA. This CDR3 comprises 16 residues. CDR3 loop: CASSKDRDGWGKTQYF. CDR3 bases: TGTGCCAGCAGCAAAGACAGGGATGGTTGGGGGAAGACGCAGTACTTC.

Here the CDR3 reads CASSSGRQSSYEQYF. The CDR3 DNA is TGTGCCAGCAGCTCAGGACGGCAATCCTCCTACGAGCAGTACTTC. This chain connects TRBV7-6 to TRBJ2-7; D not resolved. Between the trimmed V and J ends, which lost 4 bases and 0 bases, there was a span of 13 bases. CDR1 is SGHVS and CDR2 is FNYEAQ in the germline V gene. CDR3 length: 15 residues.

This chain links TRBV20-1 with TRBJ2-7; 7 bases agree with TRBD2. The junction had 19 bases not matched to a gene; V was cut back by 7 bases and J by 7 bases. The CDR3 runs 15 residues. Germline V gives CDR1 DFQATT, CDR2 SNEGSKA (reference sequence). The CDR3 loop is CSVEKTPGGMGEQYF. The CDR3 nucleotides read TGCAGTGTCGAAAAGACCCCCGGGGGGATGGGTGAGCAGTACTTC.

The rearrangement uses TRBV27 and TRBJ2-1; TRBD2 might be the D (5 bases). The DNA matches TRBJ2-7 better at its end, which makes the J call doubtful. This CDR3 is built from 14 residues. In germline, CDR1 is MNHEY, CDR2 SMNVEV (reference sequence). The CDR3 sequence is CASRPGLASYEQYF. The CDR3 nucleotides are TGTGCCAGCAGGCCGGGGTTGGCCTCCTACGAGCAGTACTTC.

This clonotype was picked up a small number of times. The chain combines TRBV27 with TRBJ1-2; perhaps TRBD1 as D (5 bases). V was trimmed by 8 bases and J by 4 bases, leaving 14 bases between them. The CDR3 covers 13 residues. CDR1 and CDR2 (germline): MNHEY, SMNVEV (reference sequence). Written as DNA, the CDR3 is TGTGCCAGCGGGCCCGGGACGGGCTATGGCTACACCTTC. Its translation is CASGPGTGYGYTF.

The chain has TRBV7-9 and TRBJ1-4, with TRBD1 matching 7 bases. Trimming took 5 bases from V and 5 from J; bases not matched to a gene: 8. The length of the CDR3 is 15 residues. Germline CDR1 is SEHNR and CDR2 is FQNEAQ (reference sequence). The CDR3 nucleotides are TGTGCCAGCAGCCCGGTAGGACAGGAAAATGAAAAACTGTTTTTT. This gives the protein CASSPVGQENEKLFF.

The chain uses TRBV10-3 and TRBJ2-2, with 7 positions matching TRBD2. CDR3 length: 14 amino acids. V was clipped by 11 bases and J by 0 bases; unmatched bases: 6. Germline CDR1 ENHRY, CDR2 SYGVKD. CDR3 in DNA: TGTGCCGCCTGGGGGGGGACGAACACCGGGGAGCTGTTTTTT. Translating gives CAAWGGTNTGELFF.

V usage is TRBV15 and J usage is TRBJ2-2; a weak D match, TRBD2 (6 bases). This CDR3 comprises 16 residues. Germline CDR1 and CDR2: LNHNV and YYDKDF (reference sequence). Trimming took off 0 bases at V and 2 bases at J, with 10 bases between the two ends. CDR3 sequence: CATSRDRGFNTGELFF. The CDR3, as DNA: TGTGCCACCAGCAGAGATCGGGGGTTCAACACCGGGGAGCTGTTTTTT.

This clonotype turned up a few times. The CDR3 sequence: CASQSGYNEQFF. DNA for the CDR3: TGTGCCAGCCAAAGCGGCTACAATGAGCAGTTCTTC. The rearrangement links TRBV11-2 to TRBJ2-1; a possible D gene is TRBD2 (5 bases). Germline lookup yields CDR1 SGHAT and CDR2 FQNNGV. The CDR3 has 12 residues. The V gene lost 8 bases and the J gene lost 3 bases, with 8 bases spanning the gap.

DNA of the CDR3: TGTGCCACCAGTGATGAGTGGAGTGGTGGCTACACCTTC. Protein product: CATSDEWSGGYTF. The rearrangement links TRBV24-1 to TRBJ1-2; D ambiguous. Looked up from germline, CDR1 is KGHDR and CDR2 is SFDVKD. V gave up 3 bases and J gave up 7 bases, with 11 bases separating them. The CDR3 runs to 13 residues.